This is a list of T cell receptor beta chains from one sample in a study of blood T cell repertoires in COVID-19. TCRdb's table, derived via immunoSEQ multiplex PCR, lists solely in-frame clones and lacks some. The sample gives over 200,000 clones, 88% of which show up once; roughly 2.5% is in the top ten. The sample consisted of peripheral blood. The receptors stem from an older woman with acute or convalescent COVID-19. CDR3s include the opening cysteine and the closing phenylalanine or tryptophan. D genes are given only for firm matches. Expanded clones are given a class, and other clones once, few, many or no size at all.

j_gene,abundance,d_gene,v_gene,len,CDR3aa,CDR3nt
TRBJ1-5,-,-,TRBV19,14,CASRLSGVGQPQHF,TGTGCCAGTAGACTATCAGGGGTGGGTCAGCCCCAGCATTTT
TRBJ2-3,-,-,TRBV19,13,CASSMRNTDTQYF,TGTGCCAGTAGTATGCGAAACACAGATACGCAGTATTTT
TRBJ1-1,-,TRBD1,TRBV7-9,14,CASSLQGADTEAFF,TGTGCCAGCAGCTTACAGGGGGCGGACACTGAAGCTTTCTTT
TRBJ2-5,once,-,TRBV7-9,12,CASSPRSGTQYF,TGTGCCAGCAGCCCTAGGTCGGGGACCCAGTACTTC
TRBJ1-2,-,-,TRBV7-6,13,CASSLGEGDGYTF,TGTGCCAGCAGCTTAGGCGAGGGAGATGGCTACACCTTC
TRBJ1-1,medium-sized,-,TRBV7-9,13,CASSPGQNTEAFF,TGTGCCAGCAGCCCAGGACAGAACACTGAAGCTTTCTTT
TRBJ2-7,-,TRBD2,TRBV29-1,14,CSVEGLAGTYEQYF,TGCAGCGTTGAGGGACTAGCGGGGACCTACGAGCAGTACTTC
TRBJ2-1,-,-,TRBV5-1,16,CASSLVSGIMGTEQFF,TGCGCCAGCAGCTTGGTAAGCGGAATAATGGGCACTGAGCAGTTCTTC
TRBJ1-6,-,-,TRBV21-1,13,CASSKRRNSPLHF,TGTGCCAGCAGCAAAAGGAGGAATTCACCCCTCCACTTT
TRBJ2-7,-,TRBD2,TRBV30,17,CAWSVGLSSGRSKEQYF,TGTGCCTGGAGTGTCGGTCTTTCTAGCGGGAGGAGTAAAGAGCAGTACTTC
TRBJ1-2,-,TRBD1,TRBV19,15,CASSRTGEYNYGYTF,TGTGCCAGTAGCCGGACAGGGGAATACAACTATGGCTACACCTTC
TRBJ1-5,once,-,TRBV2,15,CASGLGRGGNQPQHF,TGTGCCAGCGGGTTGGGTCGGGGTGGCAATCAGCCCCAGCATTTT
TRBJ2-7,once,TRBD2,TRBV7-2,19,CASSLVTGLAGDLPYEQYF,TGTGCCAGCAGCTTAGTGACGGGACTAGCGGGAGACCTCCCTTACGAGCAGTACTTC
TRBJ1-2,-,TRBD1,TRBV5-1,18,CASSSYVGTGGAGYGYTF,TGCGCCAGCAGCTCGTACGTCGGGACAGGGGGCGCGGGCTATGGCTACACCTTC
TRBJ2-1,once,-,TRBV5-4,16,CASSLGRGRGGDEQFF,TGTGCCAGCAGCTTGGGACGCGGGAGAGGGGGGGATGAGCAGTTCTTC
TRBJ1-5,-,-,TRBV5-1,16,CASSFGGSYSNQPQHF,TGCGCCAGCAGTTTTGGGGGGTCTTATAGCAATCAGCCCCAGCATTTT
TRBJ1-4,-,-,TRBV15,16,CATSIGRVSTNEKLFF,TGTGCCACCAGCATCGGTCGGGTTTCAACTAATGAAAAACTGTTTTTT
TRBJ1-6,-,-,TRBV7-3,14,CASSSGRNNSPLHF,TGTGCCAGCAGTTCGGGGAGGAATAATTCACCCCTCCACTTT
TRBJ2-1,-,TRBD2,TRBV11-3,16,CASSLGASGRYDEQFF,TGTGCCAGCAGCTTAGGGGCTAGCGGGAGATATGATGAGCAGTTCTTC
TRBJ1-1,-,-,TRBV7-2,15,CASSPQGLSNTEAFF,TGTGCCAGCAGCCCCCAGGGCCTTTCGAACACTGAAGCTTTCTTT
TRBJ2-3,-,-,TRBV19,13,CASKARGADTQYF,TGTGCCAGTAAAGCCAGGGGGGCAGATACGCAGTATTTT
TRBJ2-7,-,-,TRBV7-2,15,CASSLEGLATYEQYF,TGTGCCAGCAGCTTAGAGGGCCTAGCGACCTACGAGCAGTACTTC
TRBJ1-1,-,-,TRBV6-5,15,CASSYNRERGTEAFF,TGTGCCAGCAGTTACAACAGGGAAAGGGGCACTGAAGCTTTCTTT
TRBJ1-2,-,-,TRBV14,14,CASSQLSEKRRYTF,TGTGCCAGCAGCCAGCTTTCCGAGAAAAGGAGGTACACCTTC
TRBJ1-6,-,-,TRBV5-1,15,CASTPYRDGTSPLHF,TGCGCCAGCACCCCTTACAGGGACGGAACTTCACCCCTCCACTTT
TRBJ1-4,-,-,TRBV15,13,CATSRDLGNSLFF,TGTGCCACCAGCAGAGATCTCGGGAACTCTCTGTTTTTT
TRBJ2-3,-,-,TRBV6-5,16,CASSYRSTGSTDTQYF,TGTGCCAGCAGTTACCGTAGCACAGGGAGCACAGATACGCAGTATTTT
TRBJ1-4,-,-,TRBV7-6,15,CASSLDEGTNEKLFF,TGTGCCAGCAGCTTAGACGAGGGTACGAATGAAAAACTGTTTTTT
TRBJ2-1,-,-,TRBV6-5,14,CASSWGPHYNEQFF,TGTGCCAGCAGTTGGGGGCCCCATTACAATGAGCAGTTCTTC
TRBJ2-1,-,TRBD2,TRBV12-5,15,CASGYGGARYNEQFF,TGTGCTAGTGGTTACGGGGGGGCACGATACAATGAGCAGTTCTTC
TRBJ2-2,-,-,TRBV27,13,CASSRHFTGELFF,TGTGCCAGCAGTCGACATTTCACCGGGGAGCTGTTTTTT
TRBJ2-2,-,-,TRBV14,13,CASSQDLAGELFF,TGTGCCAGCAGCCAAGATCTCGCCGGGGAGCTGTTTTTT
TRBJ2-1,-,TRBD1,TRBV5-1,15,CASSSGQMMNNEQFF,TGCGCCAGCAGCTCGGGACAGATGATGAACAATGAGCAGTTCTTC
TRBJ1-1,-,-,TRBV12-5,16,CASGLVLQGMNTEAFF,TGTGCTAGTGGTTTGGTACTTCAGGGGATGAACACTGAAGCTTTCTTT
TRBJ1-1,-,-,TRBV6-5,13,CASKATVGTEAFF,TGTGCCAGCAAGGCGACAGTGGGGACTGAAGCTTTCTTT
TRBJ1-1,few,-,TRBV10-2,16,CASSEFGGGLNTEAFF,TGCGCCAGCAGTGAGTTTGGGGGGGGGCTGAACACTGAAGCTTTCTTT
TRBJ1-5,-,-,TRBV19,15,CASSSPGYSNQPQHF,TGTGCCAGTAGTAGTCCGGGATATAGCAATCAGCCCCAGCATTTT
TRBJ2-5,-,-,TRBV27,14,CASRYSGRGETQYF,TGTGCCAGCAGATATAGTGGACGCGGGGAGACCCAGTACTTC
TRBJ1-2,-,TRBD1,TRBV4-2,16,CASSQELAGGIYGYTF,TGTGCCAGCAGCCAAGAACTGGCAGGGGGCATCTATGGCTACACCTTC
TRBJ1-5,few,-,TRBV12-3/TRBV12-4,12,CASSFIREPQHF,TGTGCCAGCAGTTTCATCAGGGAGCCCCAGCATTTT
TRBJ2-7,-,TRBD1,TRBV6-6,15,CASSPGQASVYEQYF,TGTGCCAGCAGCCCGGGACAGGCCTCGGTCTACGAGCAGTACTTC
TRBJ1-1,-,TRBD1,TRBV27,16,CASSPSLTGSSAEAFF,TGTGCCAGCAGTCCCTCCTTGACAGGGAGTTCTGCTGAAGCTTTCTTT
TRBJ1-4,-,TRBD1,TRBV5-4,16,CASSPWGTGSNEKLFF,TGTGCCAGCAGCCCGTGGGGGACAGGCTCTAATGAAAAACTGTTTTTT
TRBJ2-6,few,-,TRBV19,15,CASAIPGSGANVLTF,TGTGCCAGTGCAATTCCAGGCTCTGGGGCCAACGTCCTGACTTTC
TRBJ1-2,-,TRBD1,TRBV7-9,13,CASSSAGGYGYTF,TGTGCCAGCAGCTCCGCAGGGGGCTATGGCTACACCTTC
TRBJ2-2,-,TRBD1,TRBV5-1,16,CASSPGLSRGPGELFF,TGCGCCAGCAGCCCAGGCCTAAGCAGGGGGCCCGGGGAGCTGTTTTTT
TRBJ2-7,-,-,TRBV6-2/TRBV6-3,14,CASSSILRAYEQYF,TGTGCCAGCAGCTCCATCCTACGGGCCTACGAGCAGTACTTC
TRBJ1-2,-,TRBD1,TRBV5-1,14,CASSMGQPNYGYTF,TGCGCCAGCAGCATGGGACAGCCTAACTATGGCTACACCTTC
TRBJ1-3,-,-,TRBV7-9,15,CASSLSQEGGNTIYF,TGTGCCAGCAGCTTATCTCAGGAGGGTGGAAACACCATATATTTT
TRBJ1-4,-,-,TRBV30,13,CAWTAGSVEKLFF,TGTGCCTGGACGGCAGGGTCGGTTGAAAAACTGTTTTTT
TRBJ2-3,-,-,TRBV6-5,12,CASNRAADTQYF,TGTGCCAGCAACAGGGCCGCGGATACGCAGTATTTT